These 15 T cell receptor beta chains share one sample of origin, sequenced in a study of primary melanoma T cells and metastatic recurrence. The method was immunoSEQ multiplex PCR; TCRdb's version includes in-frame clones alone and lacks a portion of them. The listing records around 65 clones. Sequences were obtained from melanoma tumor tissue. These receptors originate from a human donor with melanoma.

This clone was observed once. The chain's CDR3 is CASSGGRRGSSTDTQYF. CDR3 bases: TGCGCCAGCAGTGGCGGAAGAAGGGGATCTAGCACAGATACGCAGTATTTT. The V and J genes are TRBV10-2 and TRBJ2-3, with D possibly TRBD1 on 5 matching bases. Germline V gives CDR1 WSHSY, CDR2 SAAADI. The CDR3 runs 17 residues. Trimming removed 4 bases from V and 0 bases from J, with 17 bases in between.

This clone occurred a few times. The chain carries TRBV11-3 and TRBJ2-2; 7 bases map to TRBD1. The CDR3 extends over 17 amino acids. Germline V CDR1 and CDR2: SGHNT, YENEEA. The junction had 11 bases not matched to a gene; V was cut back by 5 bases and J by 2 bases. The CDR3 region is CASSPLDGQANTGELFF. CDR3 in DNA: TGTGCCAGCAGCCCGCTGGATGGACAGGCCAACACCGGGGAGCTGTTTTTT.

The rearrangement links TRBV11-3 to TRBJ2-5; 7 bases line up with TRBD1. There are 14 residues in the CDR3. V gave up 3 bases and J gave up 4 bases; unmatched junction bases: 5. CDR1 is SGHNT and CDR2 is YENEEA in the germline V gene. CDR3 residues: CASSFQTGSETQYF. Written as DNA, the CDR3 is TGTGCCAGCAGCTTTCAGACAGGGTCAGAGACCCAGTACTTC.

The CDR3 DNA reads TGTGCCAGCTCACCCCGGGACACCATCGGGTACAATGAGCAGTTCTTC. This sequence encodes CASSPRDTIGYNEQFF. V usage is TRBV18 and J usage is TRBJ2-1; D is possibly TRBD1 (6 bases). Looked up from germline, CDR1 is KGHSH and CDR2 is LQKENI. The CDR3 spans 16 residues. Trimming cost V 3 bases and J 4 bases, with 16 bases left between them.

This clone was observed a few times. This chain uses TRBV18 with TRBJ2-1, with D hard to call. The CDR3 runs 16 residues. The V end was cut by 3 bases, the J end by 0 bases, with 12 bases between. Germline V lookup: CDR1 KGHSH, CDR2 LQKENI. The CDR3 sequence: CASSPVRVSSYNEQFF. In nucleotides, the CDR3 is TGTGCCAGCTCACCGGTGCGCGTTAGCTCCTACAATGAGCAGTTCTTC.

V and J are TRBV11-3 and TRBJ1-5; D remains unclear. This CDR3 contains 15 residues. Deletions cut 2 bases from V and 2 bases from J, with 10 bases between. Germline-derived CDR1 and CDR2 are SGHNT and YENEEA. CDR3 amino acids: CASSLRVSGNQPQHF. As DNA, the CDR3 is TGTGCCAGCAGCTTAAGGGTTTCGGGCAATCAGCCCCAGCATTTT.

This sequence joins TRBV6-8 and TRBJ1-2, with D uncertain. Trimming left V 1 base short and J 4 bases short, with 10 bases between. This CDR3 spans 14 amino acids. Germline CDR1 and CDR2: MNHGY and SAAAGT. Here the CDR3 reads CASSYFAASYGYTF. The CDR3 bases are TGTGCCAGCAGTTACTTTGCGGCGAGCTATGGCTACACCTTC.

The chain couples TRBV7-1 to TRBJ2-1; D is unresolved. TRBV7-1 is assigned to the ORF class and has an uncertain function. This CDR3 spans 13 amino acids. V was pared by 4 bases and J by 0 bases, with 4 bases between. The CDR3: CASSFNSYNEQFF. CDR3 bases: TGTGCCAGCAGCTTTAACTCCTACAATGAGCAGTTCTTC.

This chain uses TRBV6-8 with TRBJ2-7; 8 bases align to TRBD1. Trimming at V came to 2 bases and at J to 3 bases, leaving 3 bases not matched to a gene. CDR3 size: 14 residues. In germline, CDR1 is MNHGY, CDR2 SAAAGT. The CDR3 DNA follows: TGTGCCAGCAGTTACCACGACAGGGGCTACGAGCAGTACTTC. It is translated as CASSYHDRGYEQYF.

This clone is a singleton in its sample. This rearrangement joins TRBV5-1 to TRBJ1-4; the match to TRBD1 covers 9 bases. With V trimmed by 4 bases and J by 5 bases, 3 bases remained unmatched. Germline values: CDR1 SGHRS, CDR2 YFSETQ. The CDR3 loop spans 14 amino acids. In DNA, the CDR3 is TGCGCCAGCAGCATAGACAGGGGGAATGAAAAACTGTTTTTT. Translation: CASSIDRGNEKLFF.

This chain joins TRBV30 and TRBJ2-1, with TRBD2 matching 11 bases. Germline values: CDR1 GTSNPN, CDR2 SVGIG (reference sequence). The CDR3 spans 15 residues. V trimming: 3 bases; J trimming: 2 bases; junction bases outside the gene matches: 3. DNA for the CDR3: TGTGCCTGGAGGATAGCGGGAGGGCCCTACAATGAGCAGTTCTTC. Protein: CAWRIAGGPYNEQFF.

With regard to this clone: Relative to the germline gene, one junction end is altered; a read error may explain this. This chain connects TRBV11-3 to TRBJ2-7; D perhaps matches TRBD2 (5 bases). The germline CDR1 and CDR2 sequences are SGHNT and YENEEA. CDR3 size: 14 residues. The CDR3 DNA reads TGTGCCAGCAGTTTAGAACTACTAGACGGCGAGCAGTACTTC. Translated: CASSLELLDGEQYF.

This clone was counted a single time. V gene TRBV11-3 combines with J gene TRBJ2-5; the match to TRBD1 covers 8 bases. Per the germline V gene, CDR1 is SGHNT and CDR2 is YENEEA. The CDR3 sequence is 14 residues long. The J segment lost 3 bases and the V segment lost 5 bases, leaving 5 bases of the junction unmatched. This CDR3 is CASSRTDREETQYF. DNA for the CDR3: TGTGCCAGCAGCCGGACGGACAGGGAAGAGACCCAGTACTTC.

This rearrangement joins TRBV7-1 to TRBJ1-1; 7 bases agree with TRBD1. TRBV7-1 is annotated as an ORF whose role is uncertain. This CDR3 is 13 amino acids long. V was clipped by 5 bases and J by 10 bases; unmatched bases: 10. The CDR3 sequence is CASSIDRDQGAFF. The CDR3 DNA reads TGTGCCAGCAGCATCGACAGGGACCAAGGAGCTTTCTTT.

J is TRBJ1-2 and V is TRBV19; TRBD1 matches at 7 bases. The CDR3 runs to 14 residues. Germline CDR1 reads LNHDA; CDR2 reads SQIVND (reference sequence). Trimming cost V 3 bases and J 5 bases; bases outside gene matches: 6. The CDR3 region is CASSILQGVYGYTF. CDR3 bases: TGTGCCAGTAGTATTCTGCAGGGGGTTTATGGCTACACCTTC.